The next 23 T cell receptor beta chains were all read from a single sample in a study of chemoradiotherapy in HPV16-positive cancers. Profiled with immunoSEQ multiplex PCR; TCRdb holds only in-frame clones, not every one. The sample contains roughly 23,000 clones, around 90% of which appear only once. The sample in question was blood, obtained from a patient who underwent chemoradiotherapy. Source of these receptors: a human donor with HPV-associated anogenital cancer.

CDR3 amino acids: CASSPGGLYNEQFF. The CDR3 DNA follows: TGTGCCAGCAGTCCCGGGGGCCTATACAATGAGCAGTTCTTC. The genes are TRBV6-5 and TRBJ2-1; D is tentatively TRBD1 or TRBD2 (6 bases each). Trimming shortened V by 5 bases and J by 4 bases, and 12 bases separated the two germline ends. The CDR3 runs to 14 residues. Germline CDR1 reads MNHEY; CDR2 reads SVGAGI.

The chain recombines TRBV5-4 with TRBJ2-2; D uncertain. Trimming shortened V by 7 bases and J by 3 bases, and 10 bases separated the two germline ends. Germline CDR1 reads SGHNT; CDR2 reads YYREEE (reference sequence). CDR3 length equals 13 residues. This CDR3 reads CASAPIDTGELFF. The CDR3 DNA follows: TGTGCCAGCGCCCCCATAGACACCGGGGAGCTGTTTTTT. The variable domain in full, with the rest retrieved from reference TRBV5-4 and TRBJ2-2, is ETGVTQSPTHLIKTRGQQVTLRCSSQSGHNTVSWYQQALGQGPQFIFQYYREEENGRGNFPPRFSGLQFPNYSSELNVNALELDDSALYLCASAPIDTGELFFGEGSRLTVL.

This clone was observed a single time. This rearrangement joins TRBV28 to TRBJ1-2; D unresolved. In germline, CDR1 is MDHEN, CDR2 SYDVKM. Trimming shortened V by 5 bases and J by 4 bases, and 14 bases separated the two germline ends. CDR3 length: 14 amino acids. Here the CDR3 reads CASSGTDQSYGYTF. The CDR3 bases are TGTGCCAGCAGTGGAACCGACCAGAGCTATGGCTACACCTTC.

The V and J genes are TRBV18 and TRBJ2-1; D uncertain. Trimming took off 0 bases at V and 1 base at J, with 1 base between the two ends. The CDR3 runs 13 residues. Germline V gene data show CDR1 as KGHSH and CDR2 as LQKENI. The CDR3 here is CASSPPSYNEQFF. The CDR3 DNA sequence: TGTGCCAGCTCACCACCTTCCTACAATGAGCAGTTCTTC.

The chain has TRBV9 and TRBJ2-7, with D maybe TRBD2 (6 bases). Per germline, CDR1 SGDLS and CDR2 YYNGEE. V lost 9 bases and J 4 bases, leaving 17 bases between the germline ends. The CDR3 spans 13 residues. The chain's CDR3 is CAIYNIGTYEQYV. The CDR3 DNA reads TGTGCCATCTATAACATAGGGACTTACGAGCAGTACGTC.

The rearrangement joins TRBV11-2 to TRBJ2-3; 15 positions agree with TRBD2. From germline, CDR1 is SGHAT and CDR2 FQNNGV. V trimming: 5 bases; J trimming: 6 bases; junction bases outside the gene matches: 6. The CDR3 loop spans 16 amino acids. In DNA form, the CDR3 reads TGTGCCAGCAGCAAAAGGACTAGCGGGGGGGCGGATACGCAGTATTTT. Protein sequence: CASSKRTSGGADTQYF.

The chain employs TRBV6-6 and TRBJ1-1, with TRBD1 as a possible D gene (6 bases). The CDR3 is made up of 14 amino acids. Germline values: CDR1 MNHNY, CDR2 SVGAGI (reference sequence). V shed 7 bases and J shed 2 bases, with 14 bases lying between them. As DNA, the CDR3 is TGTGCCAGCACCTTAAGGACAGCCAACACTGAAGCTTTCTTT. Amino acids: CASTLRTANTEAFF.

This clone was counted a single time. CDR3 DNA: TGCGCCAGTGGACTAGCGGGGGCCAATGAGCAGTTCTTC. It codes for CASGLAGANEQFF. The genes are TRBV5-1 and TRBJ2-1; 13 bases match TRBD2. Per germline, CDR1 SGHRS and CDR2 YFSETQ. Germline trimming cut 8 bases from V and 6 bases from J; bases unmatched to any gene: 2. This CDR3 comprises 13 residues.

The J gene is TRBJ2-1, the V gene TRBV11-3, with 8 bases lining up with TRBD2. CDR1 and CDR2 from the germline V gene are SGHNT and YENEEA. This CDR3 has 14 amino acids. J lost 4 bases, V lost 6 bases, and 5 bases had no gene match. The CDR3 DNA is TGTGCCAGCAGGGAGCGGGGGCAATACAATGAGCAGTTCTTC. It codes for CASRERGQYNEQFF. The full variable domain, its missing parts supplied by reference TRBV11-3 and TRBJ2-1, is EAGVVQSPRYKIIEKKQPVAFWCNPISGHNTLYWYLQNLGQGPELLIRYENEEAVDDSQLPKDRFSAERLKGVDSTLKIQPAELGDSAVYLCASRERGQYNEQFFGPGTRLTVL.

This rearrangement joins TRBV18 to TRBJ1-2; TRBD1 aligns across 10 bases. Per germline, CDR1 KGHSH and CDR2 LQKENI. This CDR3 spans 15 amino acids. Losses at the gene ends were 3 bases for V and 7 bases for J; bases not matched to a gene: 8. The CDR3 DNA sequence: TGTGCCAGCTCACCGTCGACAGGGGGCGCCGGTGGCTACACCTTC. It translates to CASSPSTGGAGGYTF.

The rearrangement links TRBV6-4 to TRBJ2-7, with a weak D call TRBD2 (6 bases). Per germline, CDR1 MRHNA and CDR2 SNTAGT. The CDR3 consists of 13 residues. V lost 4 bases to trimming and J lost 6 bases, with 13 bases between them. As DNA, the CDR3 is TGTGCCAGCAGTGCCAGAGGCGGGGCCGAGCAGTACTTC. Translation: CASSARGGAEQYF.

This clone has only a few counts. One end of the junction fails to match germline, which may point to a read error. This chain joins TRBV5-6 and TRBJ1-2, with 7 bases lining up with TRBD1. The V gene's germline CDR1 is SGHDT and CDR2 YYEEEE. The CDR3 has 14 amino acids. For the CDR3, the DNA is TGTGCCAGCAGCTCAACCGGGACAGAGCGTCCCTGGTACTTC. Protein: CASSSTGTERPWYF.

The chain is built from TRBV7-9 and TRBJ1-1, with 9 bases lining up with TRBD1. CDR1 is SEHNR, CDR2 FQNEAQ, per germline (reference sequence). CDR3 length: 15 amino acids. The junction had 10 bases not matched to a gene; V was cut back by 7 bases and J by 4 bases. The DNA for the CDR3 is TGTGCCAGCAACAGACAGGGGGGTAGTGGCACTGAAGCTTTCTTT. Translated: CASNRQGGSGTEAFF. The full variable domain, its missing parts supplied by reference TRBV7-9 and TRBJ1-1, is DTGVSQNPRHKITKRGQNVTFRCDPISEHNRLYWYRQTLGQGPEFLTYFQNEAQLEKSRLLSDRFSAERPKGSFSTLEIQRTEQGDSAMYLCASNRQGGSGTEAFFGQGTRLTVV.

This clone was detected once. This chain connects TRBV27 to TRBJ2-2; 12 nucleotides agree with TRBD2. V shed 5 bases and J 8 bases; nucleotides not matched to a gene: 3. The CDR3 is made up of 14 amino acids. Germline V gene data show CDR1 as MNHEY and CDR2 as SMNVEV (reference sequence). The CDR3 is CASSASGGAGELFF. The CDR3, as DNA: TGTGCCAGCAGTGCTAGCGGGGGGGCGGGGGAGCTGTTTTTT.

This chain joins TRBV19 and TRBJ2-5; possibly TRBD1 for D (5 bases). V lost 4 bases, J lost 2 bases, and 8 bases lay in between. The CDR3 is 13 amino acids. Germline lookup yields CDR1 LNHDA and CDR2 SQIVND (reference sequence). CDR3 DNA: TGTGCCAGTAGTAGAGGACATCAAGAGACCCAGTACTTC. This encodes CASSRGHQETQYF.

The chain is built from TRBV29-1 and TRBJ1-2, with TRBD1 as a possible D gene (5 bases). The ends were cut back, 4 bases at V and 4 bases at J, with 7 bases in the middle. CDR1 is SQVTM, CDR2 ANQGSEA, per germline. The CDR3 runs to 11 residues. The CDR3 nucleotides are TGCAGCGTTGCCGGGGGCTATGGCTACACCTTC. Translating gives CSVAGGYGYTF.

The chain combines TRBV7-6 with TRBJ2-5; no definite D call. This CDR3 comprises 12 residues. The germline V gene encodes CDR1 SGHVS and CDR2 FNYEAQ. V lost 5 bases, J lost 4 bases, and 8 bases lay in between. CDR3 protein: CASSRNRETQYF. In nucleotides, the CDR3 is TGTGCCAGCAGCCGCAACCGAGAGACCCAGTACTTC.

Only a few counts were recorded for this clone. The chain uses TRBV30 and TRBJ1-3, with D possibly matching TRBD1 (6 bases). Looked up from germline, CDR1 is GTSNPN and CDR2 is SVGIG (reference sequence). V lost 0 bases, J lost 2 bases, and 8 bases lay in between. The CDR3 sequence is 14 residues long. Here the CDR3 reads CAWSVNRAGNTIYF. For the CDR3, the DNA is TGTGCCTGGAGTGTAAACAGGGCTGGAAACACCATATATTTT.

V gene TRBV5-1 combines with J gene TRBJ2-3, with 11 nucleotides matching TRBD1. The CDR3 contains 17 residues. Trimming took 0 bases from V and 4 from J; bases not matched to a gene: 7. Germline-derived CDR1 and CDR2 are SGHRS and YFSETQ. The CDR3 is CASSLVGTGGESDTQYF. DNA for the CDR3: TGCGCCAGCAGCTTGGTTGGGACAGGGGGAGAGTCAGATACGCAGTATTTT.

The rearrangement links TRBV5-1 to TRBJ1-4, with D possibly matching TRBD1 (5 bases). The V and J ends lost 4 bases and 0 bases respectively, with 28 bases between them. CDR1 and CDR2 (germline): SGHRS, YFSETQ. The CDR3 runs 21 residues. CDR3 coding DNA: TGCGCCAGCAGCCCGGGACGGACTGCGATTTCTGGAGGAACAACTAATGAAAAACTGTTTTTT. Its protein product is CASSPGRTAISGGTTNEKLFF.

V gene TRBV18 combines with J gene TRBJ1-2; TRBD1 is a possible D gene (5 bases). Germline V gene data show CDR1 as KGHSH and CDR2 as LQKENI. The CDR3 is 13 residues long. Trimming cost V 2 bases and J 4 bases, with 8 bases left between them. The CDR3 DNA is TGTGCCAGCTCACCAGGCACAGGCTATGGCTACACCTTC. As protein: CASSPGTGYGYTF.

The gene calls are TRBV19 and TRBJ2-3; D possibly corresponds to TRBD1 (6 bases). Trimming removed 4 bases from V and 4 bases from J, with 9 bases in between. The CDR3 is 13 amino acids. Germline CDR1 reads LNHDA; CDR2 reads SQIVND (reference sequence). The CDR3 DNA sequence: TGTGCCAGTAGTACGACAGGTGCAGATACGCAGTATTTT. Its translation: CASSTTGADTQYF.

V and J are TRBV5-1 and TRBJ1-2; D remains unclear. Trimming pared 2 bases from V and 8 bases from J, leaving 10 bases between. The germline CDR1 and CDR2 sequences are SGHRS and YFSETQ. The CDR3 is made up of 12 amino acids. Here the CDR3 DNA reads TGCGCCAGCAGCTTTGAAGGAGGCGGCTACACCTTC. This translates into CASSFEGGGYTF.